This T cell receptor beta chain was documented in a study of lymphopenia after photon versus proton radiotherapy. Whole-study results and caveats: Survival link was tested only in deceased patients; proton benefit remains a possibility.

TCRdb's table, derived via immunoSEQ multiplex PCR, lists solely in-frame clones and lacks some. This sample carries about 50,000 clones, approximately 92% of them seen once, and the ten largest clones take about a sixth. The CDR3 totals 15 residues. CDR1 is SGHNT and CDR2 is YYREEE in the germline V gene (reference sequence). V lost 6 bases, J lost 8 bases, and 13 bases stayed unmatched. To note about this clone: The antigen is unknown.

The J gene is TRBJ1-2, the V gene TRBV5-4, with 10 bases aligning to TRBD1. This TCR derives from a woman aged 40 to 49 with cholangiocarcinoma. The sample consisted of peripheral blood, taken from a patient treated with photon-based radiotherapy. The CDR3 region is CASNHPQRTGGGYTF. The CDR3 DNA follows: TGTGCCAGCAACCACCCGCAACGGACAGGGGGAGGCTACACCTTC. The whole variable domain, filled in from reference TRBV5-4 and TRBJ1-2, reads ETGVTQSPTHLIKTRGQQVTLRCSSQSGHNTVSWYQQALGQGPQFIFQYYREEENGRGNFPPRFSGLQFPNYSSELNVNALELDDSALYLCASNHPQRTGGGYTFGSGTRLTVV.